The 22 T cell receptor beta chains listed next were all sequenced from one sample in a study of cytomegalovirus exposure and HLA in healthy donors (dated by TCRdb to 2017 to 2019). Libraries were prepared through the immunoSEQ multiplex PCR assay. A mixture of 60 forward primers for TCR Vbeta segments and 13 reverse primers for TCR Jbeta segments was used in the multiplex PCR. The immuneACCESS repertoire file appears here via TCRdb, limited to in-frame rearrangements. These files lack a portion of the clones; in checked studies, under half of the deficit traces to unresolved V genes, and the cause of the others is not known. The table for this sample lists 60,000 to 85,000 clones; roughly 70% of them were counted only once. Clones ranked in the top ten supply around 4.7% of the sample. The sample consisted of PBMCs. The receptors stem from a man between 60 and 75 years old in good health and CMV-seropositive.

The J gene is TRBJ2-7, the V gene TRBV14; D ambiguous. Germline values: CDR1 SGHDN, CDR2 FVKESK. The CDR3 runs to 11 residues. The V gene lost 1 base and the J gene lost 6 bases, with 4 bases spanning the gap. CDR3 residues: CASSQGAEQYF. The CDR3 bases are TGTGCCAGCAGCCAAGGGGCCGAGCAGTACTTC.

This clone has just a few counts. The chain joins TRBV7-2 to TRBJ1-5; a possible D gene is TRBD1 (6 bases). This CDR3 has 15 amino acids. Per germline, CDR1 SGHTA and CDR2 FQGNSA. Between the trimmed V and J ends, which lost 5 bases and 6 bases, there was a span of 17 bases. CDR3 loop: CASSPPGHISQPQHF. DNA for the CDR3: TGTGCCAGCAGCCCCCCGGGACACATCTCTCAGCCCCAGCATTTT. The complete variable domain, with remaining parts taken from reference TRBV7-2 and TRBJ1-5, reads GAGVSQSPSNKVTEKGKDVELRCDPISGHTALYWYRQSLGQGLEFLIYFQGNSAPDKSGLPSDRFSAERTGGSVSTLTIQRTQQEDSAVYLCASSPPGHISQPQHFGDGTRLSIL.

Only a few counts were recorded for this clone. The CDR3 DNA reads TGTGCCAGCAGCTTCCGCGGGAGCCACAATGAGCAGTTCTTC. It yields the protein CASSFRGSHNEQFF. The chain is built from TRBV7-3 and TRBJ2-1, with 7 bases identical to TRBD2. From germline, CDR1 is SGHTA and CDR2 FQGTGA. Losses at the gene ends were 3 bases for V and 5 bases for J; bases not matched to a gene: 4. CDR3 length equals 14 residues.

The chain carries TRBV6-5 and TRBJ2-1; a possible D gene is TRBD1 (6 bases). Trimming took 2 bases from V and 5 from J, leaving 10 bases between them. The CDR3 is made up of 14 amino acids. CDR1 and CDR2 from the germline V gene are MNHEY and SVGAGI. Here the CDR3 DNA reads TGTGCCAGCAGTTACCGGCAGGGGCACAATGAGCAGTTCTTC. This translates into CASSYRQGHNEQFF.

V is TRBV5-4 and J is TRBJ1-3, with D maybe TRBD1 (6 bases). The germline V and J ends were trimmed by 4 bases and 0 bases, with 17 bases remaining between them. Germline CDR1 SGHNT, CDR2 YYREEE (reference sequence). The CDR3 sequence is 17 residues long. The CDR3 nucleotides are TGTGCCAGCAGCGACACAGGGAGACAGGTCTCTGGAAACACCATATATTTT. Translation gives CASSDTGRQVSGNTIYF.

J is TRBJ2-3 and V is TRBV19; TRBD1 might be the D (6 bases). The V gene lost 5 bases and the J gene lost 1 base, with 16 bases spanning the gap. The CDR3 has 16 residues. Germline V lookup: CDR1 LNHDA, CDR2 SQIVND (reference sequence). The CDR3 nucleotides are TGTGCCAGTAGTCCAGACTCGGACAGTCGCACAGATACGCAGTATTTT. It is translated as CASSPDSDSRTDTQYF.

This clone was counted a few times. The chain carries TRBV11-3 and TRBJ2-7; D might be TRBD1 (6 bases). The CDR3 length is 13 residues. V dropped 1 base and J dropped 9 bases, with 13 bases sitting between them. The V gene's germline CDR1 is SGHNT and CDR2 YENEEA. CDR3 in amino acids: CASSLGTDMMQYF. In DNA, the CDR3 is TGTGCCAGCAGCTTAGGGACAGACATGATGCAGTACTTC. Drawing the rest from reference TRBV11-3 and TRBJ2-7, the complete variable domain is EAGVVQSPRYKIIEKKQPVAFWCNPISGHNTLYWYLQNLGQGPELLIRYENEEAVDDSQLPKDRFSAERLKGVDSTLKIQPAELGDSAVYLCASSLGTDMMQYFGPGTRLTVT.

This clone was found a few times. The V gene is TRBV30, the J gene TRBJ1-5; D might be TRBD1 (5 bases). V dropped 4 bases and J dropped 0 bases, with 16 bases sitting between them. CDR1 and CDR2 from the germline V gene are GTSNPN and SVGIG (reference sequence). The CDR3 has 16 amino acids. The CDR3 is CAWTRAGGFSNQPQHF. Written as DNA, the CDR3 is TGTGCCTGGACCAGGGCTGGGGGGTTTAGCAATCAGCCCCAGCATTTT.

CDR3 bases: TGTGCCAGCAGTTTATCACAGGGTGGCGAGCAGTACTTC. It codes for CASSLSQGGEQYF. The chain combines TRBV27 with TRBJ2-7, with D perhaps TRBD1 (6 bases). Germline values: CDR1 MNHEY, CDR2 SMNVEV (reference sequence). The CDR3 sequence is 13 residues long. Trimming removed 0 bases from V and 6 bases from J, with 9 bases in between.

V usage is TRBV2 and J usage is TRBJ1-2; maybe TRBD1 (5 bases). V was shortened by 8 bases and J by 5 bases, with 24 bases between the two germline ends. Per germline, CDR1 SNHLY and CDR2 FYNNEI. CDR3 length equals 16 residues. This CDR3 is CASLYPPGVSGYGYTF. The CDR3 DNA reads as TGTGCCAGCTTATATCCCCCGGGGGTATCCGGATATGGCTACACCTTC.

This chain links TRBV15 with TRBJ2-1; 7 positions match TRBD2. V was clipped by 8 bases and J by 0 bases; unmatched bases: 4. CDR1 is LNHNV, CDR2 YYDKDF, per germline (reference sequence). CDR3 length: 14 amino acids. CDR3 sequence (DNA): TGTGCCACCGCCATAGCGGGCTCCTACAATGAGCAGTTCTTC. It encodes CATAIAGSYNEQFF.

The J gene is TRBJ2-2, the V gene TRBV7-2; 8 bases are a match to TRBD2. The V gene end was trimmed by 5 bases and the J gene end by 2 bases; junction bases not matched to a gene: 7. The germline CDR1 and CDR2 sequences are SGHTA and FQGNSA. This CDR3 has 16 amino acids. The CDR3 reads CASSPRGGANTGELFF. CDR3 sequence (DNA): TGTGCCAGCAGCCCCCGGGGGGGAGCCAACACCGGGGAGCTGTTTTTT.

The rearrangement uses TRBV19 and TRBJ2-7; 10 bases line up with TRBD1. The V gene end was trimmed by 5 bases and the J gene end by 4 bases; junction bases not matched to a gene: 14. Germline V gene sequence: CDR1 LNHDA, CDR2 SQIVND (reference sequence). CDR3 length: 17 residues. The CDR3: CASSYSSGTGATYEQYF. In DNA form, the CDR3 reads TGTGCCAGTAGTTACTCCTCCGGGACAGGGGCTACGTACGAGCAGTACTTC.

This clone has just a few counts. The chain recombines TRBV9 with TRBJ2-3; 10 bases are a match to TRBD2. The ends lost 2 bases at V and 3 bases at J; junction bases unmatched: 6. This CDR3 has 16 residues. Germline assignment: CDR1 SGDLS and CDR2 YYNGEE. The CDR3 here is CASSVQAGGPTDTQYF. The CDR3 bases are TGTGCCAGCAGCGTTCAAGCGGGAGGGCCAACAGATACGCAGTATTTT.

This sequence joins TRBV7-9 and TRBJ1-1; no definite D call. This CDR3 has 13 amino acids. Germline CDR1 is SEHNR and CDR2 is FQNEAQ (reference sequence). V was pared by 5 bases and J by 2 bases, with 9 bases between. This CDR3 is CASSPQINTEAFF. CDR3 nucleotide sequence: TGTGCCAGCAGCCCGCAGATTAACACTGAAGCTTTCTTT.

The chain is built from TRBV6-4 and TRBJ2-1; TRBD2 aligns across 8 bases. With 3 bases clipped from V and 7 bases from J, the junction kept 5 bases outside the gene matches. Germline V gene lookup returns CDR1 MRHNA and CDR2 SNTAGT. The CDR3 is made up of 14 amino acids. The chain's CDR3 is CASSEAGAGNEQFF. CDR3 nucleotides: TGTGCCAGCAGTGAAGCGGGAGCGGGAAATGAGCAGTTCTTC.

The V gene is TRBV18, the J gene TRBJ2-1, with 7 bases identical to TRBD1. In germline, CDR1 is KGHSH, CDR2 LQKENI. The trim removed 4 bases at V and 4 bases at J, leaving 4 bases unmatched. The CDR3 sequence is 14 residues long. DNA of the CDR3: TGTGCCAGCTCACTGGGACAGATTTACAATGAGCAGTTCTTC. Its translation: CASSLGQIYNEQFF.

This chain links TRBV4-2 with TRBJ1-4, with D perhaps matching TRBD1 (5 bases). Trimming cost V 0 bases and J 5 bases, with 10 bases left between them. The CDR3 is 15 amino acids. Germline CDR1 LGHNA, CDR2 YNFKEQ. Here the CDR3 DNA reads TGTGCCAGCAGCCAAGAGTCCCAGGGAAATGAAAAACTGTTTTTT. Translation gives CASSQESQGNEKLFF.

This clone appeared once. The CDR3: CASSFRDLAKNIQYF. CDR3 coding DNA: TGTGCCAGCAGCTTCAGGGATCTAGCCAAAAACATTCAGTACTTC. The V and J genes are TRBV5-8 and TRBJ2-4, with D possibly matching TRBD1 (5 bases). There are 15 residues in the CDR3. V was cut by 2 bases and J by 0 bases, with 9 bases left in between. Germline loops: CDR1 SGHTS, CDR2 YDEGEE.

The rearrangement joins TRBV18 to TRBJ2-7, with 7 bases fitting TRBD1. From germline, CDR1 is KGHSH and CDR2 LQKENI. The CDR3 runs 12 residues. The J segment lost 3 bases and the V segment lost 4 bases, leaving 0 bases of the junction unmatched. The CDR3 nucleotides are TGTGCCAGCTCACGGGACAGCTACGAGCAGTACTTC. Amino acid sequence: CASSRDSYEQYF.

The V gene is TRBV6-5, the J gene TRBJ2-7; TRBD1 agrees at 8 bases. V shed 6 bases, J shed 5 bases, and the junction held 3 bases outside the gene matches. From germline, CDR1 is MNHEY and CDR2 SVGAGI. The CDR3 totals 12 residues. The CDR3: CASSLTGDEQYF. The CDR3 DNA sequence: TGTGCCAGCAGCTTGACAGGGGACGAGCAGTACTTC.

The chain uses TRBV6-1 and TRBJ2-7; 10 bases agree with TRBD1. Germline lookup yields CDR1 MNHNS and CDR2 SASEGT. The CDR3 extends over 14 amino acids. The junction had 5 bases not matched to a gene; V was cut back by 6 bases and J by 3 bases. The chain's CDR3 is CASRQTGGIYEQYF. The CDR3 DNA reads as TGTGCCAGCAGACAGACAGGGGGCATCTACGAGCAGTACTTC.